This is a list of T cell receptor beta chains from one sample in a study of blood T cell repertoires in COVID-19. The table came from immunoSEQ multiplex PCR; TCRdb's copy has only in-frame clones and leaves some out. The sample lists over 85,000 clones; around 85% were seen once. The specimen sequenced was peripheral blood. All receptors come from a human donor in a cohort sampled during active COVID-19. Both conserved end residues are part of each CDR3. Fields, in order: V gene, D gene, CDR3 protein. A D gene is named only where the DNA matches it firmly.

V: TRBV30; D: NA; CDR3: CAWRIPGQNEQFF
V: TRBV27; D: NA; CDR3: CASRLGPRSYEQYF
V: TRBV7-3; D: NA; CDR3: CASSLPGGQLGGELFF
V: TRBV28; D: NA; CDR3: CASSFYRGGEQYF
V: TRBV12-5; D: NA; CDR3: CASGFLPGQNSPLHF
V: TRBV7-8; D: NA; CDR3: CASSLVPREAQHF
V: TRBV9; D: TRBD2; CDR3: CASGLGGSFARTDTQYF
V: TRBV28; D: NA; CDR3: CASSLLGRAGHTDTQYF
V: TRBV28; D: NA; CDR3: CASSFSGQGSRSYEQYF
V: TRBV13; D: TRBD1; CDR3: CASSPWDRERSGANVLTF
V: TRBV2; D: NA; CDR3: CASSSRGGVHGYTF
V: TRBV20-1; D: NA; CDR3: CSAGRGPQYF
V: TRBV6-5; D: NA; CDR3: CASSHTRNEQFF
V: TRBV28; D: TRBD2; CDR3: CAVGLAANTGELFF
V: TRBV18; D: TRBD1; CDR3: CASSPPTGGKDTEAFF
V: TRBV18; D: NA; CDR3: CASSGSGDAWNTEAFF